This record concerns one T cell receptor beta chain sequence. Its target is not known. The authors isolated at least 7 million PBMCs per sample. This sample is part of a study of blood T cells in healthy people across ages. PCR was performed a second time for roughly 7 to 11 cycles using a sample-barcoded 5' primer and a J-beta primer mix. A 12-random-nucleotide template-switch adaptor tagged each cDNA molecule. Every sample returned 2.5 million or more CDR3-containing paired-end reads. TCRdb called the 5' RACE reads again in MiXCR, with one record for every CDR3 protein. The sample consists of over a million distinct CDR3 sequences, 40% to 50% of them appearing once. The V gene lost 6 bases and the J gene lost 2 bases, with 17 bases spanning the gap. This CDR3 region has 15 residues. The V gene's germline CDR1 is LGHNT and CDR2 FRNRAP. Study-wide points: In these data, TCR beta diversity tracked strongly with naive T cell percentage.

The receptor was isolated from a woman aged 55-75 years in good health. The V and J genes are TRBV12-5 and TRBJ2-7; D is uncertain. Specimen: blood. CDR3 sequence (DNA): TGTGCTAGTGGCTCCACTCCTCAGACTCCCTACGAGCAGTACTTC. Its translation is CASGSTPQTPYEQYF. Complete variable domain (other parts from reference TRBV12-5 and TRBJ2-7): DARVTQTPRHKVTEMGQEVTMRCQPILGHNTVFWYRQTMMQGLELLAYFRNRAPLDDSGMPKDRFSAEMPDATLATLKIQPSEPRDSAVYFCASGSTPQTPYEQYFGPGTRLTVT.